The 16 T cell receptor beta chains listed next were all sequenced from one sample in a study of blood T cell repertoires in COVID-19. Assay: immunoSEQ multiplex PCR; the TCRdb copy retains only in-frame clones and omits some. The sample holds around 100,000 clones, roughly 90% seen once. The specimen was peripheral blood. The receptor source for this set is a human donor in a cohort sampled during active COVID-19.

The chain carries TRBV2 and TRBJ2-7; TRBD2 is a possible D gene (6 bases). The CDR3 has 14 residues. Germline values: CDR1 SNHLY, CDR2 FYNNEI. Trimming cost V 4 bases and J 3 bases, with 13 bases left between them. The DNA for the CDR3 is TGTGCCAGCAGTGGGAGACTAGTACGCTACGAGCAGTACTTC. Residues: CASSGRLVRYEQYF.

The V call is TRBV2, the J call TRBJ2-2, with 7 nucleotides matching TRBD1. With V trimmed by 7 bases and J by 0 bases, 5 bases remained unmatched. The CDR3 sequence is 15 residues long. Germline-derived CDR1 and CDR2 are SNHLY and FYNNEI. The CDR3 nucleotides read TGTGCCAGCAAGGCCGGGACAGCGAACACCGGGGAGCTGTTTTTT. This sequence encodes CASKAGTANTGELFF.

This sequence joins TRBV5-6 and TRBJ1-1, with TRBD1 identical over 8 bases. Germline-derived CDR1 and CDR2 are SGHDT and YYEEEE. V trimming: 0 bases; J trimming: 6 bases; junction bases outside the gene matches: 4. The CDR3 is 14 amino acids. In nucleotides, the CDR3 is TGTGCCAGCAGCTTGGTAACAGGGGGTGCTGAAGCTTTCTTT. Protein product: CASSLVTGGAEAFF. The whole variable domain, remainder taken from reference TRBV5-6 and TRBJ1-1, is DAGVTQSPTHLIKTRGQQVTLRCSPKSGHDTVSWYQQALGQGPQFIFQYYEEEERQRGNFPDRFSGHQFPNYSSELNVNALLLGDSALYLCASSLVTGGAEAFFGQGTRLTVV.

This clone was picked up one time. The CDR3 reads CASSLPRTTNSGANVLTF. CDR3 DNA sequence: TGTGCCAGCAGCCTCCCTAGGACAACAAACTCTGGGGCCAACGTCCTGACTTTC. The gene calls are TRBV3-1 (or the pseudogene TRBV3-2) and TRBJ2-6, with TRBD1 as a possible D gene (5 bases). V shed 4 bases and J shed 0 bases, with 16 bases lying between them. Germline V gene sequence: CDR1 LGHDT, CDR2 YNNKEL (reference sequence). The CDR3 extends over 18 amino acids.

J is TRBJ2-7 and V is TRBV4-3; the D gene is possibly TRBD1 (6 bases). This CDR3 comprises 14 residues. The germline V gene encodes CDR1 LGHNA and CDR2 YSLEER. V lost 1 base, J lost 1 base, and 8 bases lay in between. As DNA, the CDR3 is TGCGCCAGCAGCCAAGTACAGGGTTCCTACGAGCAGTACTTC. Its translation is CASSQVQGSYEQYF.

The chain couples TRBV28 to TRBJ2-5, with D tentatively TRBD1 (6 bases). The V gene lost 6 bases and the J gene lost 4 bases, with 12 bases spanning the gap. The CDR3 is 13 amino acids. Germline V gene data show CDR1 as MDHEN and CDR2 as SYDVKM. CDR3 region: CASSETGRETQYF. In DNA form, the CDR3 reads TGTGCCAGCAGCGAAACAGGGAGAGAGACCCAGTACTTC.

As regards this clone: This CDR3 is also generated by other DNA sequences in the sample. This chain uses TRBV28 with TRBJ1-2; TRBD1 might be the D (6 bases). Germline V gene lookup returns CDR1 MDHEN and CDR2 SYDVKM. The CDR3 has 15 amino acids. V gave up 2 bases and J gave up 2 bases, with 12 bases separating them. The CDR3 is CASSLLWGGNYGYTF. Written as DNA, the CDR3 is TGTGCCAGCAGTTTACTCTGGGGGGGCAACTATGGCTACACCTTC.

This chain links TRBV6-2 or TRBV6-3 with TRBJ2-1; 10 bases align to TRBD2. This CDR3 has 15 amino acids. Germline values: CDR1 MNHEY, CDR2 SVGEGT. V dropped 6 bases and J dropped 8; count of bases not matched to a gene: 10. CDR3 residues: CASSRTSGTGDEQFF. In DNA form, the CDR3 reads TGTGCCAGCAGCCGAACTAGCGGGACAGGTGATGAGCAGTTCTTC.

The chain uses TRBV7-2 and TRBJ2-7, with D possibly being TRBD1 (6 bases). The CDR3 is made up of 14 amino acids. Trimming left V 0 bases short and J 2 bases short, with 8 bases between. Germline-derived CDR1 and CDR2 are SGHTA and FQGNSA. CDR3 amino acids: CASSLAGDTYEQYF. In DNA form, the CDR3 reads TGTGCCAGCAGCTTAGCGGGGGACACCTACGAGCAGTACTTC. The full variable domain, in which reference TRBV7-2 and TRBJ2-7 provide the parts outside the CDR3, is GAGVSQSPSNKVTEKGKDVELRCDPISGHTALYWYRQSLGQGLEFLIYFQGNSAPDKSGLPSDRFSAERTGGSVSTLTIQRTQQEDSAVYLCASSLAGDTYEQYFGPGTRLTVT.

This chain uses TRBV18 with TRBJ2-2, with a tentative D call TRBD1 (5 bases). Trimming removed 4 bases at V and 7 bases at J, with 13 bases between. There are 14 residues in the CDR3. CDR1 is KGHSH and CDR2 is LQKENI in the germline V gene. In DNA, the CDR3 is TGTGCCAGCTCACGCGACAGTAAAAACGGGGAGCTGTTTTTT. This encodes CASSRDSKNGELFF.

The chain employs TRBV7-9 and TRBJ2-5; 7 bases agree with TRBD1. V shed 6 bases, J shed 6 bases, and the junction held 7 bases outside the gene matches. The CDR3 contains 13 residues. The germline V gene encodes CDR1 SEHNR and CDR2 FQNEAQ (reference sequence). This CDR3 is CASRQTGSQTQYF. As DNA, the CDR3 is TGTGCCAGCAGACAGACAGGGTCGCAGACCCAGTACTTC.

Ten or more counts support this clone. This chain connects TRBV19 to TRBJ1-5, with 8 bases that match TRBD1. V shed 8 bases and J 4 bases; nucleotides not matched to a gene: 13. Germline CDR1 and CDR2: LNHDA and SQIVND (reference sequence). This CDR3 spans 16 amino acids. This CDR3 is CASQGQDRAINQPQHF. The CDR3 DNA reads as TGTGCCAGTCAGGGGCAGGACAGGGCTATTAATCAGCCCCAGCATTTT. Drawing the rest from reference TRBV19 and TRBJ1-5, the complete variable domain is DGGITQSPKYLFRKEGQNVTLSCEQNLNHDAMYWYRQDPGQGLRLIYYSQIVNDFQKGDIAEGYSVSREKKESFPLTVTSAQKNPTAFYLCASQGQDRAINQPQHFGDGTRLSIL.

The chain couples TRBV4-1 to TRBJ2-1, with TRBD1 as a possible D gene (5 bases). Per the germline V gene, CDR1 is MGHRA and CDR2 is YSYEKL. The CDR3 spans 16 residues. Trimming pared 0 bases from V and 2 bases from J, leaving 11 bases between. The CDR3 DNA is TGCGCCAGCAGCCAAGATATCAGGGAACCCTACAATGAGCAGTTCTTC. This gives the protein CASSQDIREPYNEQFF.

The DNA for the CDR3 is TGTGCCAGCAGCCTGGATCAGGGGGCTGCCTACGAGCAGTACTTC. This translates into CASSLDQGAAYEQYF. The V call is TRBV5-5, the J call TRBJ2-7, with TRBD1 matching over 8 bases. The CDR3 covers 15 residues. Germline trimming cut 4 bases from V and 2 bases from J; bases unmatched to any gene: 8. Germline-derived CDR1 and CDR2 are SGHKS and YYEKEE (reference sequence).

The chain joins TRBV7-8 to TRBJ2-1, with 8 bases that match TRBD2. Germline trimming cut 4 bases from V and 8 bases from J; bases unmatched to any gene: 4. The CDR3 contains 13 residues. Germline lookup yields CDR1 SGHVS and CDR2 FQNEAQ. The DNA for the CDR3 is TGTGCCAGCAGCTGGAGCGGGAGCCATGAGCAGTTCTTC. As protein: CASSWSGSHEQFF.

This chain connects TRBV9 to TRBJ2-3, with a weak D call TRBD2 (5 bases). The ends were cut back, 0 bases at V and 4 bases at J, with 15 bases in the middle. Germline values: CDR1 SGDLS, CDR2 YYNGEE. The CDR3 length is 16 residues. CDR3 loop: CASSVGVAIGPDTQYF. The CDR3 DNA is TGTGCCAGCAGCGTAGGGGTAGCGATTGGTCCAGATACGCAGTATTTT. Full variable domain (rest looked up from reference TRBV9 and TRBJ2-3): DSGVTQTPKHLITATGQRVTLRCSPRSGDLSVYWYQQSLDQGLQFLIQYYNGEERAKGNILERFSAQQFPDLHSELNLSSLELGDSALYFCASSVGVAIGPDTQYFGPGTRLTVL.